The 21 T cell receptor beta chains given below trace back to one sample, sequenced in a study of graft-versus-host responses after intestinal transplantation. Only in-frame clones appear in the TCRdb table, and some are missing; sequencing was by immunoSEQ multiplex PCR. The sample lists more than 10,000 clones; less than 40% were seen once. There were 200,000 CFSE-labeled responder cells plated together with 200,000 irradiated, violet-dye-labeled stimulator cells. The sample here was alloreactive CD8+ T cells from a mixed lymphocyte reaction culture, taken before intestinal transplant. Indicated subset: CFSE-low proliferating T cells sorted from roughly six-day pre-transplant mixed lymphocyte reaction (GvH or HvG direction). The receptors come from a human patient who received an intestinal transplant.

The chain joins TRBV9 to TRBJ2-2, with 10 nucleotides matching TRBD2. Looked up from germline, CDR1 is SGDLS and CDR2 is YYNGEE. V lost 2 bases and J lost 0; bases outside the gene matches: 4. The CDR3 runs 17 residues. The CDR3 DNA follows: TGTGCCAGCAGCGTCCCTCTAGCGGGGGCGAACACCGGGGAGCTGTTTTTT. This translates into CASSVPLAGANTGELFF.

The CDR3 DNA sequence: TGTGCCAGCAGTTATAGGAACGAGGTCAGGTCCTACGAGCAGTACTTC. Amino acids: CASSYRNEVRSYEQYF. This chain joins TRBV6-6 and TRBJ2-7; D gene unclear. Germline CDR1 reads MNHNY; CDR2 reads SVGAGI (reference sequence). The CDR3 extends over 16 amino acids. The V gene lost 3 bases and the J gene lost 1 base, with 16 bases spanning the gap.

This clone was detected once. This chain links TRBV29-1 with TRBJ1-2, with 8 positions matching TRBD1. Germline V gene data show CDR1 as SQVTM and CDR2 as ANQGSEA. Trimming cost V 4 bases and J 6 bases; bases outside gene matches: 7. The CDR3 runs 13 residues. DNA of the CDR3: TGCAGCGTTGTAGGGACAGGTAGAGATGGCTACACCTTC. This gives the protein CSVVGTGRDGYTF. Full variable domain (rest looked up from reference TRBV29-1 and TRBJ1-2): SAVISQKPSRDICQRGTSLTIQCQVDSQVTMMFWYRQQPGQSLTLIATANQGSEATYESGFVIDKFPISRPNLTFSTLTVSNMSPEDSSIYLCSVVGTGRDGYTFGSGTRLTVV.

The rearrangement joins TRBV6-6 to TRBJ2-1; 7 nucleotides align to TRBD2. CDR1 is MNHNY and CDR2 is SVGAGI in the germline V gene (reference sequence). This CDR3 contains 16 residues. The ends lost 7 bases at V and 0 bases at J; junction bases unmatched: 9. CDR3 coding DNA: TGTGCCAGCACCAAGCCCAGCGGGGCCTCCTACAATGAGCAGTTCTTC. The encoded protein is CASTKPSGASYNEQFF.

The chain has TRBV7-2 and TRBJ2-1; D may correspond to TRBD1 or TRBD2 (5 bases each). The V and J ends lost 4 bases and 8 bases respectively, with 27 bases between them. This CDR3 has 18 residues. CDR1 and CDR2 (germline): SGHTA, FQGNSA. DNA for the CDR3: TGTGCCAGCAGCTGGGGGACCTATGCGGCCTATTTAAGTTATGAGCAGTTCTTC. Protein sequence: CASSWGTYAAYLSYEQFF. The whole variable domain, remainder taken from reference TRBV7-2 and TRBJ2-1, is GAGVSQSPSNKVTEKGKDVELRCDPISGHTALYWYRQSLGQGLEFLIYFQGNSAPDKSGLPSDRFSAERTGGSVSTLTIQRTQQEDSAVYLCASSWGTYAAYLSYEQFFGPGTRLTVL.

This clone turned up a few times. V gene TRBV19 combines with J gene TRBJ2-2; unclear D gene. Trimming cost V 1 base and J 7 bases, with 10 bases left between them. This CDR3 is 14 amino acids long. CDR1 is LNHDA, CDR2 SQIVND, per germline (reference sequence). CDR3 loop: CASSIGLTSGELFF. In DNA form, the CDR3 reads TGTGCCAGTAGTATAGGACTTACAAGCGGGGAGCTGTTTTTT.

This rearrangement joins TRBV28 to TRBJ1-3; D call uncertain. The germline V gene has CDR1 MDHEN and CDR2 SYDVKM. Trimming shortened V by 2 bases and J by 8 bases, and 7 bases separated the two germline ends. The CDR3 runs to 12 residues. Here the CDR3 DNA reads TGTGCCAGCAGTTTAGGTAGCTACACCATATATTTT. Protein sequence: CASSLGSYTIYF. Drawing the rest from reference TRBV28 and TRBJ1-3, the complete variable domain is DVKVTQSSRYLVKRTGEKVFLECVQDMDHENMFWYRQDPGLGLRLIYFSYDVKMKEKGDIPEGYSVSREKKERFSLILESASTNQTSMYLCASSLGSYTIYFGEGSWLTVV.

V gene TRBV5-1 combines with J gene TRBJ2-1; D possibly corresponds to TRBD2 (6 bases). V was pared by 1 base and J by 0 bases, with 14 bases between. The CDR3 runs to 17 residues. Germline CDR1 SGHRS, CDR2 YFSETQ. This CDR3 is CASSLTGGDISYNEQFF. In nucleotides, the CDR3 is TGCGCCAGCAGCTTGACCGGCGGGGATATCTCCTACAATGAGCAGTTCTTC. The full variable domain, completed using reference TRBV5-1 and TRBJ2-1, is KAGVTQTPRYLIKTRGQQVTLSCSPISGHRSVSWYQQTPGQGLQFLFEYFSETQRNKGNFPGRFSGRQFSNSRSEMNVSTLELGDSALYLCASSLTGGDISYNEQFFGPGTRLTVL.

This chain links TRBV4-1 with TRBJ2-7; 10 nucleotides align to TRBD2. The CDR3 loop spans 15 amino acids. The ends lost 0 bases at V and 5 bases at J; junction bases unmatched: 4. Germline-derived CDR1 and CDR2 are MGHRA and YSYEKL. The CDR3 nucleotides read TGCGCCAGCAGCCAAGAGTCCCTAGCGGGGGACGAGCAGTACTTC. It is translated as CASSQESLAGDEQYF.

The V and J genes are TRBV14 and TRBJ1-1; D uncertain. The CDR3 contains 15 residues. Between the trimmed V and J ends, which lost 0 bases and 3 bases, there was a span of 11 bases. The germline V gene has CDR1 SGHDN and CDR2 FVKESK. The CDR3 spells CASSQEKAVYTEAFF. CDR3 nucleotide sequence: TGTGCCAGCAGCCAAGAAAAGGCAGTTTACACTGAAGCTTTCTTT.

This clone is labeled medium-sized. Other DNA sequences from this sample encode an identical CDR3 as well. The CDR3 loop is CASSFRGYEQYF. The CDR3 coding sequence is TGTGCCAGCAGCTTCAGGGGCTACGAGCAGTACTTC. J is TRBJ2-7 and V is TRBV7-9, with D perhaps TRBD1 (6 bases). Germline V gives CDR1 SEHNR, CDR2 FQNEAQ (reference sequence). Trimming took 3 bases from V and 3 from J, leaving 6 bases between them. This CDR3 has 12 amino acids.

J is TRBJ2-7 and V is TRBV5-4; the match to TRBD1 covers 7 bases. Unmatched junction bases numbered 1, after V lost 1 base and J lost 0 bases. Germline CDR1 reads SGHNT; CDR2 reads YYREEE (reference sequence). The CDR3 covers 14 residues. The CDR3 DNA reads TGTGCCAGCAGCTTGTGGGACAGCTCCTACGAGCAGTACTTC. Translating gives CASSLWDSSYEQYF.

The CDR3 nucleotides are TGTGCCAGCAGTTATCACCAAGAGACCCAGTACTTC. It yields the protein CASSYHQETQYF. This chain uses TRBV27 with TRBJ2-5; D not certain. Trimming removed 4 bases at V and 0 bases at J, with 3 bases between. CDR1 MNHEY and CDR2 SMNVEV come from the germline V gene (reference sequence). The CDR3 spans 12 residues.

This clone was picked up a small number of times. The rearrangement uses TRBV7-8 and TRBJ2-3, with D possibly being TRBD1 (6 bases). Trimming shortened V by 2 bases and J by 0 bases, and 9 bases separated the two germline ends. The CDR3 runs to 15 residues. CDR1 is SGHVS and CDR2 is FQNEAQ in the germline V gene. The CDR3 DNA sequence: TGTGCCAGCAGCTTATCCGGACAGAGCACAGATACGCAGTATTTT. Amino acids: CASSLSGQSTDTQYF.

The chain links TRBV27 to TRBJ1-6; D ambiguous. There are 13 residues in the CDR3. CDR1 is MNHEY and CDR2 is SMNVEV in the germline V gene (reference sequence). The CDR3 DNA sequence: TGTGTCCCCAGTTTGGGAAGACTATCACCCCTCCACTTT. Its protein is CVPSLGRLSPLHF.

This rearrangement joins TRBV18 to TRBJ1-2; D is ambiguous. The CDR3 totals 16 residues. Looked up from germline, CDR1 is KGHSH and CDR2 is LQKENI. V was clipped by 6 bases and J by 1 base, with 18 bases between them. CDR3 loop: CASSQMGGSLNYGYTF. In DNA form, the CDR3 reads TGTGCCAGCTCCCAGATGGGTGGTAGCCTTAACTATGGCTACACCTTC.

This clone has just a few counts. The V call is TRBV11-2, the J call TRBJ1-6, with D perhaps TRBD1 (6 bases). Trimming removed 4 bases at V and 10 bases at J, with 20 bases between. The CDR3 spans 16 residues. From germline, CDR1 is SGHAT and CDR2 FQNNGV. The DNA of the CDR3 is TGTGCCAGCAGCTCAACCGGACAGCAACGGGACTCACCCCTCCACTTT. It encodes CASSSTGQQRDSPLHF.

This clone turned up a few times. The chain combines TRBV7-3 with TRBJ2-2; 10 bases align to TRBD2. Germline lookup yields CDR1 SGHTA and CDR2 FQGTGA. This CDR3 is 17 amino acids long. The V gene end was trimmed by 3 bases and the J gene end by 3 bases; junction bases not matched to a gene: 7. CDR3: CASSFELAGGDTGELFF. The CDR3 DNA is TGTGCCAGCAGCTTTGAGTTAGCGGGGGGCGACACCGGGGAGCTGTTTTTT.

The gene calls are TRBV10-3 and TRBJ2-7; tentative D call: TRBD2 (6 bases). Germline V gene data show CDR1 as ENHRY and CDR2 as SYGVKD. V lost 1 base and J 5 bases, leaving 15 bases between the germline ends. The CDR3 is 15 residues long. CDR3 nucleotides: TGTGCCATCAGTGAGTTGGGACTGCGGAGGGACGAGCAGTACTTC. Translation: CAISELGLRRDEQYF.

This clone was observed once. The CDR3 loop is CASSQENIGQGTTDTQYF. In DNA, the CDR3 is TGCGCCAGCAGCCAAGAGAATATTGGGCAGGGGACCACAGATACGCAGTATTTT. The V call is TRBV4-1, the J call TRBJ2-3; possible D gene TRBD1, 6 bases. Trimming stripped 0 bases from V and 2 bases from J, with 18 bases between. Germline V CDR1 and CDR2: MGHRA, YSYEKL. The CDR3 is 18 residues long.

The CDR3 here is CASSLMVQGRPNTEAFF. DNA of the CDR3: TGTGCCAGCAGCTTAATGGTGCAGGGGCGCCCGAACACTGAAGCTTTCTTT. The rearrangement uses TRBV7-3 and TRBJ1-1; D might be TRBD1 (6 bases). CDR3 length: 17 amino acids. The germline V gene encodes CDR1 SGHTA and CDR2 FQGTGA. Trimming took off 1 base at V and 1 base at J, with 16 bases between the two ends.